This TCR beta chain derives from a study of graft-versus-host responses after intestinal transplantation. At the level of the study: All recipients got anti-thymocyte globulin induction, then tacrolimus and steroids for approximately 3 years. Overall study results and limits: In patients with graft-donor T cell macrochimerism, allograft graft-versus-host to host-versus-graft clonal ratios were high.

This clone is a singleton in its sample. Its antigen is not identified. Some clones are missing from TCRdb's copy, which holds only in-frame ones; the method was immunoSEQ multiplex PCR. The table shows 65,000 to 90,000 clones, with around 92% occurring only once. The germline gives CDR1 LGHNA, CDR2 YSLEER. The CDR3 covers 17 residues. J was trimmed by 3 bases and V by 0 bases; bases with no gene match: 9. This receptor was taken from a human donor who was the organ donor for an intestinal transplant. V is TRBV4-3 and J is TRBJ1-2; 8 bases fit TRBD1. The material was unstimulated CD8+ T cells sorted from spleen or lymph node cells, obtained before transplant. The CDR3 loop reads CASSQDHWTGNYYGYTF. The DNA of the CDR3 is TGCGCCAGCAGCCAAGACCACTGGACAGGGAACTACTATGGCTACACCTTC.